This T cell receptor beta chain comes out of a study of post-analysis software for immune sequencing data. Findings and caveats of the study: Included in a set of about 5 TRBV segments more frequent in patients than controls were TRBV5-6, TRBV5-1 and TRBV20-1. Significantly lower normalized Chao1 diversity was found in patients with multiple sclerosis relative to controls.

CDR1 and CDR2 (germline): SGHDT, YYEEEE. The CDR3 consists of 13 residues. V lost 0 bases and J 9 bases, leaving 10 bases between the germline ends. In regard to this clonotype: Its antigen is undetermined.

The TCR beta cDNA libraries carried unique molecular identifiers. The authors obtained 400,000 to 600,000 cDNA molecules from approximately 0.95 to 9.8 million T cells. TCRdb used MiXCR to reprocess the PCR reads, holding one entry per CDR3 protein. The data contain about 820,000 distinct CDR3 sequences, roughly half of them singletons. The genes are TRBV5-6 and TRBJ1-5, with D perhaps matching TRBD1 (5 bases). The sequence was obtained from a girl aged 5-17 years with multiple sclerosis. The sequencing input was blood. CDR3 loop: CASSLGGDRPQHF. The CDR3, as DNA: TGTGCCAGCAGCTTGGGGGGGGATCGGCCCCAGCATTTT.